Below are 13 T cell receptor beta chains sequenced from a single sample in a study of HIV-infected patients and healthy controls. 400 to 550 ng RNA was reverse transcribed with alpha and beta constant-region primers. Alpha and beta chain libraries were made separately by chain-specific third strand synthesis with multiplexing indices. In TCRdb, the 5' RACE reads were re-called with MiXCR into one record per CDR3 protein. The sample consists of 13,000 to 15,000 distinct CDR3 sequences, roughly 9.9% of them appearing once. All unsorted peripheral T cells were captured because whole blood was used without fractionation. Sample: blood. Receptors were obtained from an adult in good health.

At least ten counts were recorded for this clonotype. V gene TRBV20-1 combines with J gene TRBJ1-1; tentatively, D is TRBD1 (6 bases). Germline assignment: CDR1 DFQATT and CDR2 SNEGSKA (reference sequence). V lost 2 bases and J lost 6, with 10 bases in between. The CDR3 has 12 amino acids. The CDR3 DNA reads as TGCAGTGCTAGATCAGGACAGCCTGAAGCTTTCTTT. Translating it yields CSARSGQPEAFF.

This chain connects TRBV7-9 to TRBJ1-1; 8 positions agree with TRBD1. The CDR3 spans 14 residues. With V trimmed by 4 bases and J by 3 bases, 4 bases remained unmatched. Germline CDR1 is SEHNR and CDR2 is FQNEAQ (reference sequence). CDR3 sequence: CASSSDRDDTEAFF. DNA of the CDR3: TGTGCCAGCAGCTCGGACAGGGACGACACTGAAGCTTTCTTT.

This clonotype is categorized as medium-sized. CDR3 protein: CAWSVPGKETQYF. CDR3 coding DNA: TGTGCCTGGAGTGTACCAGGGAAAGAGACCCAGTACTTC. V and J are TRBV30 and TRBJ2-5; maybe TRBD1 (5 bases). Deletions cut 0 bases from V and 3 bases from J, with 8 bases between. Germline V gene lookup returns CDR1 GTSNPN and CDR2 SVGIG (reference sequence). This CDR3 is 13 amino acids long.

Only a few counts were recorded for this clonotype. The CDR3 DNA follows: TGTGCCAGCAGCCCGGGGGGCGGGATGCCTCAGCAGTACTTC. Translating gives CASSPGGGMPQQYF. The V call is TRBV2, the J call TRBJ2-7; D is possibly TRBD2 (7 bases). The CDR3 spans 14 residues. With 6 bases removed from V and 8 bases from J, the gap between germline ends came to 20 bases. The germline V gene has CDR1 SNHLY and CDR2 FYNNEI.

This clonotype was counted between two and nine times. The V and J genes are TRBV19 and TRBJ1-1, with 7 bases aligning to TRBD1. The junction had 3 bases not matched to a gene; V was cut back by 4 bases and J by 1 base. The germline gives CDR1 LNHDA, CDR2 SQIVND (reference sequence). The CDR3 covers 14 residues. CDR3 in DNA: TGTGCCAGTAGTACGACAGGGAGGAACACTGAAGCTTTCTTT. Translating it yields CASSTTGRNTEAFF.

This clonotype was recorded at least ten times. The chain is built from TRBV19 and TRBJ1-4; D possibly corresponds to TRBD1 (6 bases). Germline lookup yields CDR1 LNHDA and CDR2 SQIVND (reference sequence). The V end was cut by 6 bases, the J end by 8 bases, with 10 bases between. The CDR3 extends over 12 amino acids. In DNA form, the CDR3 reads TGTGCCAGTAGCAAGGGGGTAGAAAAACTGTTTTTT. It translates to CASSKGVEKLFF.

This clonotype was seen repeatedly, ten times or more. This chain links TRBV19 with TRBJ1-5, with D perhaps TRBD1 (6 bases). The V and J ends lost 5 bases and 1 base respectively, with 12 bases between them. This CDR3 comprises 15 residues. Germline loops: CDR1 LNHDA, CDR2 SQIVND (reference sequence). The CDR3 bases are TGTGCCAGTAGTTCTGGACAGTTCAGCAATCAGCCCCAGCATTTT. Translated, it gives CASSSGQFSNQPQHF.

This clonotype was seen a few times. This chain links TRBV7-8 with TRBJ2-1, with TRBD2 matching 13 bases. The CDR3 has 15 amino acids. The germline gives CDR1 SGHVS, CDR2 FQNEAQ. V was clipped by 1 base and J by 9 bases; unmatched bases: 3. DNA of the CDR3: TGTGCCAGCAGCTTAGGACTAGCGGGAGGAGGTGAGCAGTTCTTC. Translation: CASSLGLAGGGEQFF. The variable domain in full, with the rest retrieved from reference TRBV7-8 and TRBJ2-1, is GAGVSQSPRYKVAKRGQDVALRCDPISGHVSLFWYQQALGQGPEFLTYFQNEAQLDKSGLPSDRFFAERPEGSVSTLKIQRTQQEDSAVYLCASSLGLAGGGEQFFGPGTRLTVL.

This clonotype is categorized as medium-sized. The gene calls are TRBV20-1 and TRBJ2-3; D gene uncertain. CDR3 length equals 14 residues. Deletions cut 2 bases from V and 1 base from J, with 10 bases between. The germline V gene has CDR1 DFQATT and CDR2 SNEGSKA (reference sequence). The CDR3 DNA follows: TGCAGTGCTAGACCTAGTCTGGGCACAGATACGCAGTATTTT. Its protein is CSARPSLGTDTQYF.

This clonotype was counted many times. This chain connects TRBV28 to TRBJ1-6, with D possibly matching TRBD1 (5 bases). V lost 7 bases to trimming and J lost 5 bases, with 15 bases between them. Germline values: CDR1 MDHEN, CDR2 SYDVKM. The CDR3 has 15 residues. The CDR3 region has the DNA TGTGCCAGCATCCAACACGGACAAGATAATTCACCCCTCCACTTT. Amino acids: CASIQHGQDNSPLHF.

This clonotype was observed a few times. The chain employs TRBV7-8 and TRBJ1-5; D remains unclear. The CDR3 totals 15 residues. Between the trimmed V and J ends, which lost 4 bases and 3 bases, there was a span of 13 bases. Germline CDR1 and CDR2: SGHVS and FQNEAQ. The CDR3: CASSWAPDPNQPQHF. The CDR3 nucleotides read TGTGCCAGCAGCTGGGCACCGGATCCCAATCAGCCCCAGCATTTT.

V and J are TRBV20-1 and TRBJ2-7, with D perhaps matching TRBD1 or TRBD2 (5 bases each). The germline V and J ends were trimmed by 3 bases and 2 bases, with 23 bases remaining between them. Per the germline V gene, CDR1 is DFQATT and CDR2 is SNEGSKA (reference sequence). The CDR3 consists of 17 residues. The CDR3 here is CSASGPGTWTTAYEQYF. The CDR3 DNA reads TGCAGTGCTAGCGGCCCGGGGACGTGGACGACGGCCTACGAGCAGTACTTC.

The CDR3 loop is CASSERQGNNEQYF. CDR3 nucleotides: TGTGCCAGCAGCGAAAGACAGGGGAACAACGAGCAGTACTTC. This chain uses TRBV7-9 with TRBJ2-7; TRBD1 aligns across 8 bases. Germline V gene data show CDR1 as SEHNR and CDR2 as FQNEAQ (reference sequence). This CDR3 is built from 14 residues. Unmatched junction bases numbered 8, after V lost 5 bases and J lost 5 bases. The full variable domain, with the rest looked up from reference TRBV7-9 and TRBJ2-7, is DTGVSQNPRHKITKRGQNVTFRCDPISEHNRLYWYRQTLGQGPEFLTYFQNEAQLEKSRLLSDRFSAERPKGSFSTLEIQRTEQGDSAMYLCASSERQGNNEQYFGPGTRLTVT.